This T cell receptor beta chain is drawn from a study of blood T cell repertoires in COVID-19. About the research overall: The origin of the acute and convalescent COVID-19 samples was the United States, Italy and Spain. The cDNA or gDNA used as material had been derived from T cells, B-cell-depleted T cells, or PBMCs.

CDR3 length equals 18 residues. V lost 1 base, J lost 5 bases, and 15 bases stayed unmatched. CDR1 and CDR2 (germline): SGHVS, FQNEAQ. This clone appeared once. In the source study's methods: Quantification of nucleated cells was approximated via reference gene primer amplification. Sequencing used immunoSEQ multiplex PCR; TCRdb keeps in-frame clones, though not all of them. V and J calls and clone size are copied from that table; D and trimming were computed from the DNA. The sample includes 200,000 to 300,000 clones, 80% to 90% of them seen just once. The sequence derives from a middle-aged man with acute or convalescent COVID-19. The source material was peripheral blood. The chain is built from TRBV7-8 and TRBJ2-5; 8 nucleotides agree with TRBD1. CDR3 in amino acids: CASSLVVEETGGGETQYF. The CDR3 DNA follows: TGTGCCAGCAGCTTAGTAGTAGAAGAAACAGGGGGAGGTGAGACCCAGTACTTC.